Listed here are 20 T cell receptor beta chains from one sample, sequenced in a study of cytomegalovirus exposure and HLA in healthy donors (dated by TCRdb to about 2017). The library came from the immunoSEQ multiplex PCR assay. Entries here come from immuneACCESS through TCRdb and include only in-frame sequences with V and J called. Some clones fail to appear in such tables; in the studies checked, an unresolved V gene covers under half of the shortfall, and the cause of the remainder is unknown. The sample table shows about 200,000 clones, and approximately 80% are seen once. Of the sample, roughly an eighth is held by the ten largest clones. Material: PBMCs. The receptors derive from a woman younger than 45 in good health and CMV-seropositive.

This clone was counted between two and nine times. The V call is TRBV2, the J call TRBJ2-2; D gene uncertain. The CDR3 is 14 residues long. The germline V and J ends were trimmed by 7 bases and 3 bases, with 12 bases remaining between them. The germline CDR1 and CDR2 sequences are SNHLY and FYNNEI. In DNA, the CDR3 is TGTGCCAGCACGGAGTTACGGGACACCGGGGAGCTGTTTTTT. Translated, it gives CASTELRDTGELFF. The full variable domain, rest sourced from reference TRBV2 and TRBJ2-2, is EPEVTQTPSHQVTQMGQEVILRCVPISNHLYFYWYRQILGQKVEFLVSFYNNEISEKSEIFDDQFSVERPDGSNFTLKIRSTKLEDSAMYFCASTELRDTGELFFGEGSRLTVL.

The chain recombines TRBV15 with TRBJ1-5; a weak D match, TRBD1 (6 bases). Deletions cut 8 bases from V and 1 base from J, with 12 bases between. This CDR3 comprises 14 residues. The germline CDR1 and CDR2 sequences are LNHNV and YYDKDF (reference sequence). The CDR3 loop is CATGNRESNQPQHF. In DNA, the CDR3 is TGTGCCACCGGAAACAGGGAGAGCAATCAGCCCCAGCATTTT.

J is TRBJ2-7 and V is TRBV6-1; D may be TRBD1 (5 bases). V was shortened by 4 bases and J by 3 bases, with 10 bases between the two germline ends. The CDR3 loop spans 13 amino acids. CDR1 MNHNS and CDR2 SASEGT come from the germline V gene. CDR3 region: CASSARQLYEQYF. The DNA for the CDR3 is TGTGCCAGCAGTGCCAGACAGCTCTACGAGCAGTACTTC.

The genes are TRBV11-2 and TRBJ1-4; the D is unclear. V was clipped by 10 bases and J by 0 bases, with 6 bases between them. The CDR3 totals 12 residues. Germline lookup yields CDR1 SGHAT and CDR2 FQNNGV. The CDR3 sequence: CATTATNEKLFF. CDR3 coding DNA: TGTGCCACAACAGCAACTAATGAAAAACTGTTTTTT.

The V call is TRBV9, the J call TRBJ2-2; D is ambiguous. CDR1 is SGDLS, CDR2 YYNGEE, per germline. CDR3 length: 13 residues. The V gene lost 3 bases and the J gene lost 1 base, with 4 bases spanning the gap. CDR3 nucleotide sequence: TGTGCCAGCAGCGGAGAGAACACCGGGGAGCTGTTTTTT. Amino acid sequence: CASSGENTGELFF.

This sequence joins TRBV29-1 and TRBJ2-2; 10 bases align to TRBD2. The ends lost 5 bases at V and 0 bases at J; junction bases unmatched: 6. The CDR3 is 16 residues long. CDR1 and CDR2 (germline): SQVTM, ANQGSEA. CDR3 DNA sequence: TGCAGCGTTCGGACTAGCGGAAGACCGAACACCGGGGAGCTGTTTTTT. Amino acid sequence: CSVRTSGRPNTGELFF.

V gene TRBV10-1 combines with J gene TRBJ2-3; possibly TRBD2 for D (6 bases). Trimming shortened V by 9 bases and J by 4 bases, and 29 bases separated the two germline ends. The V gene's germline CDR1 is WNHNN and CDR2 SYGVQD (reference sequence). This CDR3 is built from 18 residues. CDR3 amino acids: CASHISPSRAGGPDTQYF. The CDR3 DNA sequence: TGCGCCAGTCATATTTCCCCGTCCCGAGCGGGCGGACCAGATACGCAGTATTTT.

There are a few counts of this clone. Sequence at one end of the junction differs from germline and may be a read error. V and J are TRBV6-5 and TRBJ2-7; 8 bases agree with TRBD1. CDR3 length equals 14 residues. Germline values: CDR1 MNHEY, CDR2 SVGAGI. CDR3 nucleotides: TGTGCCAGCAGGGGGACAGGCGAACCTACGTCTTATGACTTC. This sequence encodes CASRGTGEPTSYDF.

The chain is built from TRBV6-1 and TRBJ1-4; 7 bases are shared with TRBD1. V trimming: 4 bases; J trimming: 12 bases; junction bases outside the gene matches: 5. CDR1 and CDR2 from the germline V gene are MNHNS and SASEGT. This CDR3 spans 12 amino acids. The CDR3 region is CASSAGQWELFF. CDR3 nucleotide sequence: TGTGCCAGCAGTGCGGGACAGTGGGAACTGTTTTTT.

The chain's CDR3 is CASSLGGPEASGYTF. As DNA, the CDR3 is TGTGCCAGCAGCTTGGGTGGACCTGAGGCTAGCGGCTACACCTTC. V is TRBV5-4 and J is TRBJ1-2; D gene ambiguous. Germline V gene data show CDR1 as SGHNT and CDR2 as YYREEE (reference sequence). V was trimmed by 0 bases and J by 8 bases, leaving 17 bases between them. The CDR3 covers 15 residues.

The V call is TRBV19, the J call TRBJ2-1; the D gene is possibly TRBD2 (5 bases). Germline V gene data show CDR1 as LNHDA and CDR2 as SQIVND (reference sequence). The CDR3 is made up of 15 amino acids. V lost 10 bases to trimming and J lost 0 bases, with 16 bases between them. CDR3 DNA sequence: TGTGCCACAAGGACGAGCGGCAGCTCCTACAATGAGCAGTTCTTC. Translation gives CATRTSGSSYNEQFF.

Only a few counts were recorded for this clone. The V call is TRBV6-5, the J call TRBJ1-1; the D is unclear. Trimming took 4 bases from V and 4 from J, leaving 7 bases between them. This CDR3 comprises 12 residues. CDR1 MNHEY and CDR2 SVGAGI come from the germline V gene. DNA of the CDR3: TGTGCCAGCAGTTGGCAGGTCACTGAAGCTTTCTTT. Its protein is CASSWQVTEAFF.

The count of this clone is one. The chain combines TRBV5-1 with TRBJ2-3, with 7 bases fitting TRBD1. The V segment lost 4 bases and the J segment 3 bases; nucleotides outside the gene matches: 8. The CDR3 totals 15 residues. The germline CDR1 and CDR2 sequences are SGHRS and YFSETQ. CDR3 nucleotide sequence: TGCGCCAGCAGCCTCACAGGGGTTGAGACAGATACGCAGTATTTT. It codes for CASSLTGVETDTQYF.

The chain has TRBV30 and TRBJ2-7, with a possible D match to TRBD2 (6 bases). The V and J ends lost 2 bases and 7 bases respectively, with 15 bases between them. Germline CDR1 GTSNPN, CDR2 SVGIG (reference sequence). This CDR3 region has 13 residues. CDR3 nucleotide sequence: TGTGCCTGGAGTCCGCGGGACGCCGGGGAGCAGTACTTC. Its translation is CAWSPRDAGEQYF.

The rearrangement joins TRBV6-1 to TRBJ2-7; TRBD2 aligns across 7 bases. Germline CDR1 and CDR2: MNHNS and SASEGT. The V and J ends lost 1 base and 6 bases, in that order; junction bases with no gene match: 12. CDR3 length: 16 amino acids. The CDR3 spells CASSEGGGGRGFEQYF. DNA of the CDR3: TGTGCCAGCAGTGAAGGAGGTGGCGGGAGAGGGTTCGAGCAGTACTTC.

The chain combines TRBV2 with TRBJ2-7; a possible D gene is TRBD2 (5 bases). Germline assignment: CDR1 SNHLY and CDR2 FYNNEI. CDR3 length equals 15 residues. V gave up 7 bases and J gave up 3 bases, with 19 bases separating them. The CDR3 DNA follows: TGTGCCAGCAAACCTAGCCTTGACTACTACTACGAGCAGTACTTC. Encoded protein: CASKPSLDYYYEQYF. Full variable domain (outside the CDR3, taken from reference TRBV2 and TRBJ2-7): EPEVTQTPSHQVTQMGQEVILRCVPISNHLYFYWYRQILGQKVEFLVSFYNNEISEKSEIFDDQFSVERPDGSNFTLKIRSTKLEDSAMYFCASKPSLDYYYEQYFGPGTRLTVT.

The J gene is TRBJ2-7, the V gene TRBV6-5; 12 nucleotides agree with TRBD2. The ends lost 6 bases at V and 5 bases at J; junction bases unmatched: 5. The CDR3 length is 14 residues. Looked up from germline, CDR1 is MNHEY and CDR2 is SVGAGI. CDR3 sequence: CASRPTSGRDEQYF. The CDR3 region has the DNA TGTGCCAGCAGGCCGACTAGCGGGAGAGACGAGCAGTACTTC.

V usage is TRBV7-3 and J usage is TRBJ2-7, with 8 bases lining up with TRBD2. J was trimmed by 1 base and V by 1 base; bases with no gene match: 3. The CDR3 loop spans 15 amino acids. The germline V gene has CDR1 SGHTA and CDR2 FQGTGA. Here the CDR3 DNA reads TGTGCCAGCAGCTTAAATGCGGGAGGATCCTACGAGCAGTACTTC. This gives the protein CASSLNAGGSYEQYF. Full variable domain (remainder filled in from reference TRBV7-3 and TRBJ2-7): GAGVSQTPSNKVTEKGKYVELRCDPISGHTALYWYRQSLGQGPEFLIYFQGTGAADDSGLPNDRFFAVRPEGSVSTLKIQRTERGDSAVYLCASSLNAGGSYEQYFGPGTRLTVT.

V and J are TRBV2 and TRBJ2-7, with no clear D. CDR3 size: 15 residues. Trimming removed 3 bases from V and 5 bases from J, with 17 bases in between. Looked up from germline, CDR1 is SNHLY and CDR2 is FYNNEI. The CDR3 loop reads CASSDRGVDFDEQYF. CDR3 DNA: TGTGCCAGCAGTGATCGAGGTGTAGATTTCGACGAGCAGTACTTC.

V is TRBV29-1 and J is TRBJ1-2; D is unclear. Germline V gene sequence: CDR1 SQVTM, CDR2 ANQGSEA. The CDR3 loop spans 12 amino acids. The V gene lost 1 base and the J gene lost 8 bases, with 11 bases spanning the gap. The CDR3 nucleotides read TGCAGCGTTGAAGGAGACGCCGGGGGCTACACCTTC. This codes for CSVEGDAGGYTF. The full variable domain, rest sourced from reference TRBV29-1 and TRBJ1-2, is SAVISQKPSRDICQRGTSLTIQCQVDSQVTMMFWYRQQPGQSLTLIATANQGSEATYESGFVIDKFPISRPNLTFSTLTVSNMSPEDSSIYLCSVEGDAGGYTFGSGTRLTVV.